These 29 T cell receptor beta chains were all obtained from the same sample, sequenced in a study of identical twins. Each CDR3 protein is one row after TCRdb ran MiXCR on the 5' RACE reads. This sample yields roughly 1,500,000 distinct CDR3 sequences, of which roughly a third are seen a single time; approximately 0.25% belongs to the top ten. The sequenced sample consisted of cord blood. All receptors derive from a newborn girl in good health.

The V call is TRBV7-2, the J call TRBJ1-1; D is ambiguous. With 5 bases removed from V and 0 bases from J, the gap between germline ends came to 10 bases. This CDR3 has 14 amino acids. CDR1 and CDR2 (germline): SGHTA, FQGNSA. CDR3 sequence: CASSLLVLNTEAFF. CDR3 in DNA: TGTGCCAGCAGCCTCCTCGTTTTGAACACTGAAGCTTTCTTT.

A few counts support this clonotype. V and J are TRBV28 and TRBJ2-7; 9 nucleotides align to TRBD2. With V trimmed by 5 bases and J by 7 bases, 12 bases remained unmatched. Per the germline V gene, CDR1 is MDHEN and CDR2 is SYDVKM. This CDR3 is built from 15 residues. CDR3: CASSASLAGFGEQYF. The CDR3 DNA is TGTGCCAGCAGTGCCAGCCTAGCGGGATTTGGTGAGCAGTACTTC. The complete variable domain, with remaining parts taken from reference TRBV28 and TRBJ2-7, reads DVKVTQSSRYLVKRTGEKVFLECVQDMDHENMFWYRQDPGLGLRLIYFSYDVKMKEKGDIPEGYSVSREKKERFSLILESASTNQTSMYLCASSASLAGFGEQYFGPGTRLTVT.

There are a few counts of this clonotype. The rearrangement links TRBV7-2 to TRBJ2-1; a weak D match, TRBD2 (5 bases). Deletions cut 4 bases from V and 2 bases from J, with 9 bases between. The CDR3 consists of 14 residues. Germline CDR1 SGHTA, CDR2 FQGNSA. The CDR3 sequence: CASSSRAPYNEQFF. CDR3 coding DNA: TGTGCCAGCAGCTCGAGGGCCCCCTACAATGAGCAGTTCTTC.

This clonotype was observed once. V and J are TRBV10-3 and TRBJ2-5; 9 bases fit TRBD2. After removal of 4 bases from V and 3 bases from J, the junction contained 3 bases not matched to a gene. Germline V gives CDR1 ENHRY, CDR2 SYGVKD. There are 14 residues in the CDR3. In nucleotides, the CDR3 is TGTGCCATCAGTGCCCCTAGCGGGGAAGAGACCCAGTACTTC. The encoded protein is CAISAPSGEETQYF.

Only a few counts were recorded for this clonotype. The chain combines TRBV4-1 with TRBJ2-7, with 9 bases that match TRBD2. The J call may be incorrect, as the DNA end agrees better with TRBJ2-5. This CDR3 has 16 amino acids. From germline, CDR1 is MGHRA and CDR2 YSYEKL. CDR3: CASSQEGAGGGETQYF. The CDR3 DNA reads as TGCGCCAGCAGCCAAGAAGGAGCGGGGGGCGGGGAGACCCAGTACTTC.

A few counts support this clonotype. V and J are TRBV20-1 and TRBJ1-2; 12 nucleotides match TRBD1. The CDR3 runs 17 residues. V gave up 2 bases and J gave up 4 bases; unmatched junction bases: 11. Germline-derived CDR1 and CDR2 are DFQATT and SNEGSKA (reference sequence). As DNA, the CDR3 is TGCAGTGCTAGATTCCGGGACAGGGGGCCCCTAGCCTATGGCTACACCTTC. It specifies CSARFRDRGPLAYGYTF.

This sequence joins TRBV10-3 and TRBJ1-2; no reliable D call. V lost 4 bases and J lost 2, with 11 bases in between. The CDR3 consists of 14 residues. Germline CDR1 and CDR2: ENHRY and SYGVKD. The CDR3 DNA follows: TGTGCCATCAGTGTTGCCAGCTCGAACTATGGCTACACCTTC. Translated: CAISVASSNYGYTF.

The table lists this clonotype with a few counts. The chain uses TRBV5-1 and TRBJ2-7, with TRBD1 matching 8 bases. This CDR3 has 16 residues. Looked up from germline, CDR1 is SGHRS and CDR2 is YFSETQ. V trimming: 1 base; J trimming: 1 base; junction bases outside the gene matches: 7. CDR3 loop: CASSLMGRDRSYEQYF. Here the CDR3 DNA reads TGCGCCAGCAGCTTGATGGGACGGGACAGGTCCTACGAGCAGTACTTC.

About this clonotype: The junction and the germline gene differ at one end; a read error may be behind it. The chain has TRBV3-1 and TRBJ2-2; 7 positions agree with TRBD1. Per germline, CDR1 LGHDT and CDR2 YNNKEL (reference sequence). The CDR3 is made up of 15 amino acids. The CDR3 reads CASGQGTVQTGELFF. CDR3 nucleotides: TGTGCCAGCGGCCAAGGGACAGTTCAAACCGGGGAGCTGTTTTTT.

The chain carries TRBV30 and TRBJ2-7, with D perhaps TRBD2 (6 bases). The DNA end favors TRBJ2-5, so the J call may be wrong. The V gene's germline CDR1 is GTSNPN and CDR2 SVGIG (reference sequence). The CDR3 is 17 residues long. Written as DNA, the CDR3 is TGTGCCTGGAGGGGGTTGTCTCCGGTAGCGGAACCTCAGACCCAGTACTTC. Amino acids: CAWRGLSPVAEPQTQYF.

J is TRBJ2-1 and V is TRBV11-2; no reliable D call. The CDR3 runs 14 residues. Deletions cut 4 bases from V and 4 bases from J, with 11 bases between. Germline values: CDR1 SGHAT, CDR2 FQNNGV. Here the CDR3 DNA reads TGTGCCAGCAGCTCCCTTAGGGTATACAATGAGCAGTTCTTC. Its translation: CASSSLRVYNEQFF. The full variable domain, rest sourced from reference TRBV11-2 and TRBJ2-1, is EAGVAQSPRYKIIEKRQSVAFWCNPISGHATLYWYQQILGQGPKLLIQFQNNGVVDDSQLPKDRFSAERLKGVDSTLKIQPAKLEDSAVYLCASSSLRVYNEQFFGPGTRLTVL.

This chain joins TRBV2 and TRBJ2-1; D is perhaps TRBD1 or TRBD2 (6 bases each). The germline gives CDR1 SNHLY, CDR2 FYNNEI. This CDR3 contains 15 residues. Trimming pared 3 bases from V and 6 bases from J, leaving 15 bases between. CDR3 loop: CASSDLQGRFNEQFF. CDR3 bases: TGTGCCAGCAGTGATCTCCAGGGGAGGTTCAATGAGCAGTTCTTC.

CDR3 coding DNA: TGTGCCAGCAGTTACCTTATAGCGGGAGGGCCGGGGAATGAGCAGTTCTTC. This codes for CASSYLIAGGPGNEQFF. The rearrangement joins TRBV6-5 to TRBJ2-1; 11 nucleotides align to TRBD2. Germline lookup yields CDR1 MNHEY and CDR2 SVGAGI. The length of the CDR3 is 17 residues. Trimming removed 2 bases from V and 7 bases from J; junction bases left unmatched: 10.

The V gene is TRBV28, the J gene TRBJ2-7; 16 positions agree with TRBD2. The CDR3 contains 20 residues. V dropped 6 bases and J dropped 1; count of bases not matched to a gene: 15. Germline CDR1 reads MDHEN; CDR2 reads SYDVKM. This CDR3 reads CASRLSPGLAGGPGSYEQYF. Here the CDR3 DNA reads TGTGCCAGCAGATTAAGCCCGGGACTAGCGGGAGGGCCAGGTTCCTACGAGCAGTACTTC.

As for this clonotype: One end of the junction fails to match germline, which may point to a read error. This rearrangement joins TRBV5-1 to TRBJ1-2, with TRBD1 identical over 7 bases. Germline-derived CDR1 and CDR2 are SGHRS and YFSETQ. The CDR3 consists of 13 residues. DNA of the CDR3: TGCGCCAGCAGCCCAAGGGGGCGCTATGGCTGCACCTTC. Protein product: CASSPRGRYGCTF.

Many counts were recorded for this clonotype. The chain combines TRBV6-5 with TRBJ1-2; D gene unclear. Germline CDR1 MNHEY, CDR2 SVGAGI. The CDR3 runs to 13 residues. The V and J ends lost 2 bases and 6 bases respectively, with 10 bases between them. CDR3 sequence: CASSYGWADGYTF. The CDR3 DNA follows: TGTGCCAGCAGTTACGGTTGGGCCGATGGCTACACCTTC.

V is TRBV27 and J is TRBJ1-4; D is perhaps TRBD1 (5 bases). The CDR3 extends over 14 amino acids. Trimming stripped 8 bases from V and 7 bases from J, with 17 bases between. CDR1 and CDR2 (germline): MNHEY, SMNVEV (reference sequence). The CDR3 sequence is CASGKGRWSEKLFF. The DNA of the CDR3 is TGTGCCAGCGGGAAGGGACGGTGGTCTGAAAAACTGTTTTTT.

V usage is TRBV9 and J usage is TRBJ2-3; 9 bases agree with TRBD2. This CDR3 has 14 amino acids. The germline gives CDR1 SGDLS, CDR2 YYNGEE. V gave up 1 base and J gave up 10 bases; unmatched junction bases: 7. CDR3 in amino acids: CASSVSVSGGPQYF. CDR3 bases: TGTGCCAGCAGCGTAAGTGTTAGCGGGGGCCCGCAGTATTTT.

The V call is TRBV6-1, the J call TRBJ1-1; a weak D match, TRBD1 (6 bases). V was pared by 5 bases and J by 0 bases, with 13 bases between. Germline V gene data show CDR1 as MNHNS and CDR2 as SASEGT. This CDR3 has 15 amino acids. The CDR3, as DNA: TGTGCCAGCAGTATACACGACAGGCTGAACACTGAAGCTTTCTTT. Translated: CASSIHDRLNTEAFF.

The chain is built from TRBV2 and TRBJ2-1; D might be TRBD2 (6 bases). The CDR3 loop spans 14 amino acids. In germline, CDR1 is SNHLY, CDR2 FYNNEI. Trimming took 7 bases from V and 4 from J, leaving 14 bases between them. The CDR3: CASKEWGLYNEQFF. The CDR3 DNA follows: TGTGCCAGCAAAGAATGGGGACTGTACAATGAGCAGTTCTTC. Drawing the rest from reference TRBV2 and TRBJ2-1, the complete variable domain is EPEVTQTPSHQVTQMGQEVILRCVPISNHLYFYWYRQILGQKVEFLVSFYNNEISEKSEIFDDQFSVERPDGSNFTLKIRSTKLEDSAMYFCASKEWGLYNEQFFGPGTRLTVL.

In this sample, this clonotype turned up once. The rearrangement uses TRBV10-3 and TRBJ1-1, with 7 bases aligning to TRBD1. CDR3 length: 17 residues. CDR1 and CDR2 from the germline V gene are ENHRY and SYGVKD. The trim removed 0 bases at V and 3 bases at J, leaving 10 bases unmatched. CDR3 coding DNA: TGTGCCATCAGTGAGTCACCGGGACAGACAATGGACACTGAAGCTTTCTTT. This codes for CAISESPGQTMDTEAFF.

This clonotype has ten or more counts. This chain uses TRBV4-2 with TRBJ2-1; possibly TRBD2 for D (5 bases). V dropped 2 bases and J dropped 5 bases, with 7 bases sitting between them. This CDR3 is built from 13 residues. The germline V gene has CDR1 LGHNA and CDR2 YNFKEQ. As DNA, the CDR3 is TGTGCCAGCAGCCAACACGGGAACAATGAGCAGTTCTTC. Its translation is CASSQHGNNEQFF.

The chain employs TRBV5-1 and TRBJ1-2; D is possibly TRBD1 (6 bases). V gave up 7 bases and J gave up 0 bases, with 16 bases separating them. The CDR3 loop spans 15 amino acids. Germline V CDR1 and CDR2: SGHRS, YFSETQ. The CDR3 loop is CASRPLGASNYGYTF. Here the CDR3 DNA reads TGCGCCAGCCGTCCCTTGGGGGCCTCTAACTATGGCTACACCTTC.

The chain carries TRBV29-1 and TRBJ2-1, with a possible D match to TRBD1 (6 bases). This CDR3 comprises 14 residues. Trimming stripped 5 bases from V and 4 bases from J, with 15 bases between. In germline, CDR1 is SQVTM, CDR2 ANQGSEA. The CDR3 DNA is TGCAGCGTTCAACCCGGGACAAAATACAATGAGCAGTTCTTC. Translating it yields CSVQPGTKYNEQFF.

The chain combines TRBV2 with TRBJ2-2; D is ambiguous. Germline V gene sequence: CDR1 SNHLY, CDR2 FYNNEI. V was shortened by 7 bases and J by 6 bases, with 15 bases between the two germline ends. This CDR3 is 14 amino acids long. For the CDR3, the DNA is TGTGCCAGCACTAAGGAGCGCGTCTCCGGGGAGCTGTTTTTT. This codes for CASTKERVSGELFF.

V is TRBV2 and J is TRBJ1-1; D call uncertain. The V gene's germline CDR1 is SNHLY and CDR2 FYNNEI. The CDR3 loop spans 13 amino acids. V dropped 1 base and J dropped 7 bases, with 10 bases sitting between them. CDR3 in DNA: TGTGCCAGCAGTGAAGAGGCCCGGGGTGAAGCTTTCTTT. Its translation: CASSEEARGEAFF.

This clonotype has only a few counts. The rearrangement joins TRBV20-1 to TRBJ2-1, with TRBD2 matching 11 bases. Germline V gives CDR1 DFQATT, CDR2 SNEGSKA (reference sequence). The CDR3 extends over 16 amino acids. J was trimmed by 7 bases and V by 0 bases; bases with no gene match: 8. This chain's CDR3 is CSARDPTSGSGNEQFF. CDR3 sequence (DNA): TGCAGTGCTAGAGACCCAACTAGCGGGAGCGGAAATGAGCAGTTCTTC.

This sequence joins TRBV5-5 and TRBJ1-5; 7 bases are shared with TRBD1. V was clipped by 4 bases and J by 5 bases; unmatched bases: 6. This CDR3 comprises 14 residues. Germline CDR1 reads SGHKS; CDR2 reads YYEKEE (reference sequence). The CDR3 region is CASSLDREHQPQHF. The CDR3 coding sequence is TGTGCCAGCAGCCTTGACAGGGAACATCAGCCCCAGCATTTT.

The chain uses TRBV10-3 and TRBJ2-2; TRBD1 might be the D (5 bases). Germline CDR1 and CDR2: ENHRY and SYGVKD. The CDR3 covers 16 residues. V lost 3 bases to trimming and J lost 6 bases, with 17 bases between them. In DNA form, the CDR3 reads TGTGCCATCAGTGATGTCAGGGCTGATATGGCCGGGGAGCTGTTTTTT. This gives the protein CAISDVRADMAGELFF.